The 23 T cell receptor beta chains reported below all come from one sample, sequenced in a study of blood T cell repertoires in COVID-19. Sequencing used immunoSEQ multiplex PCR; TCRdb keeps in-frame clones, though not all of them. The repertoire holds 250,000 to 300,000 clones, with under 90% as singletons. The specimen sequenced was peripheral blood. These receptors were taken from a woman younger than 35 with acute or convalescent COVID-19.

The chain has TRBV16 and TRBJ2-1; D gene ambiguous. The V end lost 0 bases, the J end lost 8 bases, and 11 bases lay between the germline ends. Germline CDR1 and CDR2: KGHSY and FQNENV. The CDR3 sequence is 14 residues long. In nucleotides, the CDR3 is TGTGCCAGCAGCCAATCCTTACCTGGCTATGAGCAGTTCTTC. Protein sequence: CASSQSLPGYEQFF.

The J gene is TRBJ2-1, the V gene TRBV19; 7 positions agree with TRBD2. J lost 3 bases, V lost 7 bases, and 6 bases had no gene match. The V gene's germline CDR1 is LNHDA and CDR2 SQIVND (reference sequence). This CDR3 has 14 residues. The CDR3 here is CASNSGINYNEQFF. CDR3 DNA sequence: TGTGCCAGTAACAGCGGGATCAACTACAATGAGCAGTTCTTC.

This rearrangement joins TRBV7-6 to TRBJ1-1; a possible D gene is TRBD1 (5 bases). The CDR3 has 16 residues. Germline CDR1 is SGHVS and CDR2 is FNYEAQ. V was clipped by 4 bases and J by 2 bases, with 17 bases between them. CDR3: CASSWTSGVGNTEAFF. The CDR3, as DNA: TGTGCCAGCAGCTGGACAAGTGGGGTCGGAAACACTGAAGCTTTCTTT.

The CDR3 sequence is CASSQGAGGELFF. The CDR3 DNA is TGCGCCAGCAGCCAGGGGGCCGGCGGGGAGCTGTTTTTT. This chain joins TRBV5-1 and TRBJ2-2; 8 positions match TRBD1. There are 13 residues in the CDR3. Trimming removed 4 bases from V and 7 bases from J; junction bases left unmatched: 3. Germline CDR1 and CDR2: SGHRS and YFSETQ.

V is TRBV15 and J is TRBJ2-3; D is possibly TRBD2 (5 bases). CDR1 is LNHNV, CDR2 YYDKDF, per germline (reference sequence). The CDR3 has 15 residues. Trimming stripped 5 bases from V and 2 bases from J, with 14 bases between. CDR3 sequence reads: CATSESRDSTDTQYF. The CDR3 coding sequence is TGTGCCACCAGCGAGTCGAGGGATTCCACAGATACGCAGTATTTT.

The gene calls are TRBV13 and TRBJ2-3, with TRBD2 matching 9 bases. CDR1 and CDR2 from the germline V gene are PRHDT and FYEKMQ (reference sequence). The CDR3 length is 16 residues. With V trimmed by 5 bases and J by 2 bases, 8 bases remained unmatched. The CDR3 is CASSQKAGGDTDTQYF. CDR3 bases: TGTGCCAGCAGCCAAAAAGCGGGGGGTGACACAGATACGCAGTATTTT.

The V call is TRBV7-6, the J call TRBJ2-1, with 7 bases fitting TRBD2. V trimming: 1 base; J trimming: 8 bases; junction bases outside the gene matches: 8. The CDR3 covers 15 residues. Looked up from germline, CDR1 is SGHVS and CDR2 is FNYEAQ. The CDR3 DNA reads TGTGCCAGCAGCTTAGGGGGCGGGAGAATCGATGAGCAGTTCTTC. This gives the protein CASSLGGGRIDEQFF.

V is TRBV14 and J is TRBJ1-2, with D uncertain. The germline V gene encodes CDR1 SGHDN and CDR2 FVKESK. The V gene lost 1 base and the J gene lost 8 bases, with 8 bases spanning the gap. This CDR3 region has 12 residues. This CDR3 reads CASSQGGQGYTF. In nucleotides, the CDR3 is TGTGCCAGCAGCCAAGGAGGGCAGGGCTACACCTTC. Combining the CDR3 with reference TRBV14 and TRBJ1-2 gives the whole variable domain EAGVTQFPSHSVIEKGQTVTLRCDPISGHDNLYWYRRVMGKEIKFLLHFVKESKQDESGMPNNRFLAERTGGTYSTLKVQPAELEDSGVYFCASSQGGQGYTFGSGTRLTVV.

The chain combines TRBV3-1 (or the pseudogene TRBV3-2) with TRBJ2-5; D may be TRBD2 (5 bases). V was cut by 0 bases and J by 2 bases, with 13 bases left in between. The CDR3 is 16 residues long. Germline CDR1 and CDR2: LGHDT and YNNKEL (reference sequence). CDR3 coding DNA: TGTGCCAGCAGCCAAGAGGGTGTAGCGAGACAAGAGACCCAGTACTTC. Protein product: CASSQEGVARQETQYF.

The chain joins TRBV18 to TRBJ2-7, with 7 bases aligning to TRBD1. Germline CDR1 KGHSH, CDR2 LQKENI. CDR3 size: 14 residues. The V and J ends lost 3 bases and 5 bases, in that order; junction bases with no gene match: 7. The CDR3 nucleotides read TGTGCCAGCTCACCCCGGGACAGCAGTGACGAGCAGTACTTC. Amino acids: CASSPRDSSDEQYF. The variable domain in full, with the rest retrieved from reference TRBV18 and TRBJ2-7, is NAGVMQNPRHLVRRRGQEARLRCSPMKGHSHVYWYRQLPEEGLKFMVYLQKENIIDESGMPKERFSAEFPKEGPSILRIQQVVRGDSAAYFCASSPRDSSDEQYFGPGTRLTVT.

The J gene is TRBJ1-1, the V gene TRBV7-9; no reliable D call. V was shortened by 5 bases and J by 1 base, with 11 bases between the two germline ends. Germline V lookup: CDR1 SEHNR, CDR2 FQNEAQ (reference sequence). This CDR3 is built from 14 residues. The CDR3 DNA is TGTGCCAGCAGCCCTATATCGGGGAACACTGAAGCTTTCTTT. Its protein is CASSPISGNTEAFF.

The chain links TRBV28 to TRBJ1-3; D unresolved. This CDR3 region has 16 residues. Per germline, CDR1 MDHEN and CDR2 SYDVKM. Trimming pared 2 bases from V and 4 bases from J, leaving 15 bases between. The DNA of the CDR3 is TGTGCCAGCAGTTTAGGAGGAGACGTGGTCGGAAACACCATATATTTT. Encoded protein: CASSLGGDVVGNTIYF.

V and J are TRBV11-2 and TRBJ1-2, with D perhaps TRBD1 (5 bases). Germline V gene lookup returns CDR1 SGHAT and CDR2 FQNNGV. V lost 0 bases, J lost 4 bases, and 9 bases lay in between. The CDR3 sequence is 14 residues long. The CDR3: CASSLDVDSYGYTF. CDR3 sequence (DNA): TGTGCCAGCAGCTTAGATGTTGACAGCTATGGCTACACCTTC.

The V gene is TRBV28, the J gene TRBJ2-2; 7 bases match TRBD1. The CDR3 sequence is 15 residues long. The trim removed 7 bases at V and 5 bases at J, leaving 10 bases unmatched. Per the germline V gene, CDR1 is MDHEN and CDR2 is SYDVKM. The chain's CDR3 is CASTRRTGSTGELFF. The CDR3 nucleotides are TGTGCCAGCACTCGTCGGACAGGCTCTACCGGGGAGCTGTTTTTT.

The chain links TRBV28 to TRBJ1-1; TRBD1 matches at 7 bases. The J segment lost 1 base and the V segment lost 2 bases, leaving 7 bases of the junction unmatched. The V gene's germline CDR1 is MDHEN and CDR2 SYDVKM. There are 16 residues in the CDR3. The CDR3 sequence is CASSLTSSGGNTEAFF. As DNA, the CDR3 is TGTGCCAGCAGTTTAACCTCCTCAGGGGGGAACACTGAAGCTTTCTTT. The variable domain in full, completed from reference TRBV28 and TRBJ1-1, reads DVKVTQSSRYLVKRTGEKVFLECVQDMDHENMFWYRQDPGLGLRLIYFSYDVKMKEKGDIPEGYSVSREKKERFSLILESASTNQTSMYLCASSLTSSGGNTEAFFGQGTRLTVV.

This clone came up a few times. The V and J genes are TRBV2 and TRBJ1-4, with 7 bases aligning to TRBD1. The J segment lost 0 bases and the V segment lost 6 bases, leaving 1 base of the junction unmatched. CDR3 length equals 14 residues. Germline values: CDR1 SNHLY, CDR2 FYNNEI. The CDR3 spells CASRQGSTNEKLFF. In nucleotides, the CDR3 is TGTGCCAGCAGACAGGGGTCAACTAATGAAAAACTGTTTTTT.

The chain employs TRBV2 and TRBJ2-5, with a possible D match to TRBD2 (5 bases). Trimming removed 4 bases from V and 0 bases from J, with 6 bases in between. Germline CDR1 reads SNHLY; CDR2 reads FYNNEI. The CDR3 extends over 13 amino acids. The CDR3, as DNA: TGTGCCAGCAGTGGGACTTACCAAGAGACCCAGTACTTC. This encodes CASSGTYQETQYF.

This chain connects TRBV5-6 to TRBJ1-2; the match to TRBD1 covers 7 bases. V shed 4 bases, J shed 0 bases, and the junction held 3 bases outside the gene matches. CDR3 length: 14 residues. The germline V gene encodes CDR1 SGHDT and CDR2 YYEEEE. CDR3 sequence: CASSHRGSNYGYTF. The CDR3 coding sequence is TGTGCCAGCAGCCACAGGGGATCTAACTATGGCTACACCTTC.

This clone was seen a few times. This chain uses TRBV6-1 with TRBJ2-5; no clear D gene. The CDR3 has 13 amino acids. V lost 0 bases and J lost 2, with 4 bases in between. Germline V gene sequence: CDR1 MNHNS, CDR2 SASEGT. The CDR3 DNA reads TGTGCCAGCAGTGAAGCGTCGCAAGAGACCCAGTACTTC. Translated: CASSEASQETQYF.

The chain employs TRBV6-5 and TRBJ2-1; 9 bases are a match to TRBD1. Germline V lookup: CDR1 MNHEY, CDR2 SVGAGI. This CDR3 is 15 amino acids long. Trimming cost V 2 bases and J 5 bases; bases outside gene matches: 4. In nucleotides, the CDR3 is TGTGCCAGCAGTTACCGACAGGGGGGAAACAATGAGCAGTTCTTC. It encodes CASSYRQGGNNEQFF.

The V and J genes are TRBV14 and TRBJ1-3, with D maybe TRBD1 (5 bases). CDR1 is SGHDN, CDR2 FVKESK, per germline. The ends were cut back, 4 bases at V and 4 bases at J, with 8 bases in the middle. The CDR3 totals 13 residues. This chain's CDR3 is CASSRNRGNTIYF. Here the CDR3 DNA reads TGTGCCAGCAGCCGCAACAGGGGAAACACCATATATTTT.

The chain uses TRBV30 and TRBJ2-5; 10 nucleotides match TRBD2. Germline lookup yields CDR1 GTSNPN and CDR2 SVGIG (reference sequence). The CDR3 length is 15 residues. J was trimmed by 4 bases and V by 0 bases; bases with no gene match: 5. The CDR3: CAWSVGLAGVETQYF. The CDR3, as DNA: TGTGCCTGGAGTGTTGGGCTAGCGGGAGTAGAGACCCAGTACTTC. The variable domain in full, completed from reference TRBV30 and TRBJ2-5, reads SQTIHQWPATLVQPVGSPLSLECTVEGTSNPNLYWYRQAAGRGLQLLFYSVGIGQISSEVPQNLSASRPQDRQFILSSKKLLLSDSGFYLCAWSVGLAGVETQYFGPGTRLLVL.

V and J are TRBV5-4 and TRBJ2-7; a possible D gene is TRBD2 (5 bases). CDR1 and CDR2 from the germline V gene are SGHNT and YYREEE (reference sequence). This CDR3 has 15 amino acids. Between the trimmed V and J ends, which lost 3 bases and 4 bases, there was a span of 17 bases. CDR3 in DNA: TGTGCCAGCAGCTCCTCCGACTACGGTAAATACGAGCAGTACTTC. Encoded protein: CASSSSDYGKYEQYF.